A selection of T cell receptor beta chains follows, all from one sample in a study of regulatory T cells in long-lasting Graves disease. TCRdb analysed the multiplex PCR reads with MiXCR anew, one entry per CDR3 protein. The sample records 300,000 to 400,000 distinct CDR3 sequences, roughly a fifth being singletons. This specimen was peripheral blood mononuclear cells (PBMCs), taken when the disease was refractory, from a patient treated with antithyroid drugs. The receptors were sampled from a female donor with Graves disease. The CDR3 runs from the conserved cysteine through the conserved F or W. The D gene is left open where the match is weak. Size tells how often a clone was seen (once, few, many) or the class of an expanded clone, and some rows leave it out.

size	J	D	V	CDR3
-	TRBJ1-1	-	TRBV20-1	CSAREGGGAGNTEAFF
-	TRBJ2-2	-	TRBV10-3	CAISESAIGGARTGELFF
once	TRBJ2-6	-	TRBV9	CASSVNSGANVLTF
many	TRBJ2-7	-	TRBV11-2	CASSLSGLSQYEQYF
many	TRBJ2-7	-	TRBV29-1	CSVVRTGAGRQYF
-	TRBJ1-2	TRBD1	TRBV6-2/TRBV6-3	CASSVVDREGYTF
-	TRBJ2-7	-	TRBV27	CASSQVGGGLEQHF
-	TRBJ1-2	-	TRBV11-2	CASRPRGALSYGYTF
many	TRBJ1-1	-	TRBV5-1	CASSGRPNTEAFF
-	TRBJ2-5	TRBD1	TRBV6-1	CASRKPRTGGTKETQYF
-	TRBJ2-7	TRBD1	TRBV20-1	CSANPSTGGGEQYF
many	TRBJ2-5	-	TRBV7-2	CASSLGGEVETQYF
-	TRBJ2-2	-	TRBV28	CASLAANTGELFF
-	TRBJ1-6	-	TRBV20-1	CSAVFGQTSRRSLHF
few	TRBJ1-4	TRBD1	TRBV19	CASSDRGRLFF
many	TRBJ1-2	TRBD1	TRBV13	CASSLHRGEGYGYTF
-	TRBJ2-5	-	TRBV24-1	CATSDRAEETQYF
many	TRBJ2-5	TRBD2	TRBV27	CASSRGLAVQETQYF
few	TRBJ1-3	-	TRBV7-9	CASSSTTNSGNTIYF
many	TRBJ1-2	-	TRBV24-1	CATGEGIDGYTF
-	TRBJ2-1	-	TRBV20-1	CSHSGGVAYNEQFF
many	TRBJ2-7	-	TRBV6-2/TRBV6-3	CASSPYGRKLYEQYF
-	TRBJ2-3	TRBD2	TRBV28	CASRPGLAGVSDTQYF
many	TRBJ1-1	-	TRBV3-1	CASSQAATGSEAFF
many	TRBJ1-1	-	TRBV20-1	CSARTDSMNTEAFF
few	TRBJ2-5	TRBD2	TRBV20-1	CSARPPGGETQYF
few	TRBJ2-5	TRBD2	TRBV19	CASSIGSGGPQETQYF
many	TRBJ1-5	TRBD1	TRBV28	CASCTRTGGTNQPQHF
few	TRBJ2-7	-	TRBV11-2	CASSLDRRGPYNSYEQYF
-	TRBJ1-2	-	TRBV4-1	CASSLLRTGNYGYTF
many	TRBJ1-5	-	TRBV7-8	CASSLEVGGQPQHF
many	TRBJ1-6	-	TRBV27	CASSSGTSALAPLHF
-	TRBJ2-7	-	TRBV7-6	CASSSSPGSYEQYF
-	TRBJ2-5	TRBD1	TRBV6-2/TRBV6-3	CASSPRQGEETQYF
many	TRBJ2-7	-	TRBV3-1	CASSQDWGHEQYF
-	TRBJ2-2	-	TRBV9	CASSVASANTGELFF
-	TRBJ2-7	TRBD2	TRBV5-1	CASSRAEASSGSWPNEQYF
few	TRBJ1-2	-	TRBV4-1	CASSPTGTTKSYGYTF
few	TRBJ1-4	TRBD1	TRBV12-3/TRBV12-4	CASTGGRFNEKLFF
many	TRBJ2-2	-	TRBV12-3/TRBV12-4	CASSLDRPNTGELFF
-	TRBJ2-2	-	TRBV19	CASSSYNTGELFF
-	TRBJ1-3	-	TRBV9	CASSEGVSGNTIYF
few	TRBJ2-2	TRBD2	TRBV24-1	CATSEGLVTGELFF
few	TRBJ1-5	-	TRBV30	CAWSRAGNQPQHF
many	TRBJ1-2	-	TRBV20-1	CSAPRGDGYGYTF
-	TRBJ2-1	TRBD2	TRBV12-3/TRBV12-4	CASSLSGSTYNEQFF
many	TRBJ2-7	TRBD1	TRBV11-2	CASSLRTGVYEQYF
many	TRBJ2-2	-	TRBV30	CAWSVGVTGELFF
-	TRBJ2-3	TRBD2	TRBV7-3	CASSLRGLEPDTQYF
-	TRBJ1-5	TRBD1	TRBV19	CASRPGGQGTNQPQHF
-	TRBJ1-5	TRBD1	TRBV5-6	CASSRLTGTGQPQHF
few	TRBJ2-1	-	TRBV7-9	CASSPPRASYNEQFF
-	TRBJ2-7	-	TRBV6-1	CASRMGSSYEQYF
many	TRBJ2-5	-	TRBV28	CASSQSQETQYF
-	TRBJ2-2	TRBD1	TRBV12-3/TRBV12-4	CASSLPPWGTGDTGELFF
many	TRBJ1-5	-	TRBV6-2/TRBV6-3	CASSEVGGSNQPQHF
few	TRBJ2-7	TRBD2	TRBV20-1	CSARAPSGSSYEQYF
many	TRBJ2-7	TRBD1	TRBV2	CASSEWPGGYEQYF